The clone carrying this TCR beta chain showed up just once. The data were taken from a study of blood T cell repertoires in COVID-19. On the study more broadly: Collection of acute and convalescent COVID-19 samples took place in the United States, Italy and Spain.

The Seattle patients, enrolled during active infection, were followed longitudinally. The germline CDR1 and CDR2 sequences are SGHRS and YFSETQ. The CDR3 runs 17 residues. Deletions cut 0 bases from V and 0 bases from J, with 13 bases between. The protocol was immunoSEQ multiplex PCR, while the TCRdb copy is restricted to in-frame clones and leaves out a portion. The sample carries about 330,000 clones, over 80% recorded once. The V gene is TRBV5-1, the J gene TRBJ1-3; D is undetermined. The source material was peripheral blood. The clonotype was recovered from a man aged 25-45 years with COVID-19, enrolled during active disease. The CDR3 here is CASSLGAGGTSGNTIYF. The CDR3 DNA reads TGCGCCAGCAGCTTGGGGGCAGGAGGAACCTCTGGAAACACCATATATTTT.